This T cell receptor beta chain is from a study of blood T cell repertoires in COVID-19. Study summary: The United States, Italy and Spain were the sources of the acute and convalescent COVID-19 samples.

Looked up from germline, CDR1 is MDHEN and CDR2 is SYDVKM. The CDR3 sequence is 16 residues long. V was clipped by 6 bases and J by 6 bases, with 20 bases between them. Data came from immunoSEQ multiplex PCR; TCRdb stores just in-frame clones and leaves some out. The sample holds about 15,000 clones; 65% to 85% are singletons and the top ten take roughly 15%. The TCR comes from a human donor in a cohort sampled during active COVID-19. The sample taken for sequencing was peripheral blood. This sequence joins TRBV28 and TRBJ2-2; a weak D match, TRBD2 (6 bases). CDR3 coding DNA: TGTGCCAGCAGCCCCGGGTCGCCCGGGGGAGCCGGGGAGCTGTTTTTT. This gives the protein CASSPGSPGGAGELFF.